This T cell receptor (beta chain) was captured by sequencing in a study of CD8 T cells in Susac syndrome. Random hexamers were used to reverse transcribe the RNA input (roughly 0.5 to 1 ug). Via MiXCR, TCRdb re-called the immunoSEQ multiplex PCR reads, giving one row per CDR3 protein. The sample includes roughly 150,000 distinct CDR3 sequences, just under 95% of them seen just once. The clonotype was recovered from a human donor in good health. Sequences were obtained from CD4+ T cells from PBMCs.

CDR3 sequence reads: CSAARMNTEAFF. DNA of the CDR3: TGCAGCGCGGCAAGGATGAACACTGAAGCTTTCTTT. V usage is TRBV29-1 and J usage is TRBJ1-1; D gene ambiguous. Trimming took off 7 bases at V and 0 bases at J, with 9 bases between the two ends. The germline V gene encodes CDR1 SQVTM and CDR2 ANQGSEA. CDR3 length: 12 amino acids.